The source of this T cell receptor (beta chain) is a study of blood T cell repertoires in COVID-19. Study as a whole: T cells, B-cell-depleted T cells, or PBMCs provided the cDNA or gDNA that served as material.

The protocol was immunoSEQ multiplex PCR, while the TCRdb copy is restricted to in-frame clones and leaves out a portion. The data contain about 220,000 clones, 65% to 85% of them singletons. CDR3 length: 16 amino acids. Germline-derived CDR1 and CDR2 are KGHSH and LQKENI. V was pared by 6 bases and J by 4 bases, with 8 bases of the junction left unmatched. Sequenced input: PBMCs or T cells enriched from blood (not recorded which). The clonotype comes from a woman in her sixties or seventies who had recovered from COVID-19. V gene TRBV18 combines with J gene TRBJ2-1; 11 nucleotides agree with TRBD2. The CDR3 region has the DNA TGTGCCAGCTCGCGGTACGGGACTAGCGGATACAATGAGCAGTTCTTC. Its protein is CASSRYGTSGYNEQFF.